This TCR beta chain emerged from a study of graft-versus-host responses after intestinal transplantation. Sequencing was performed with immunoSEQ multiplex PCR; in TCRdb, only in-frame clones are kept and a portion is missing. Altogether around 110,000 clones are present, 85% to 95% being singletons, with the ten largest covering 1.2%. With 4 bases removed from V and 9 bases from J, the gap between germline ends came to 13 bases. The CDR3 has 13 residues. Looked up from germline, CDR1 is MGHRA and CDR2 is YSYEKL. This clone was seen a few times. The target antigen is unknown. The clonotype comes from a human donor who was the organ donor for an intestinal transplant. The specimen was unstimulated CD8+ T cells sorted from spleen or lymph node cells, collected before transplant. The chain has TRBV4-1 and TRBJ2-1; D is perhaps TRBD2 (5 bases). CDR3 region: CASSPLLAGEQFF. The CDR3 nucleotides are TGCGCCAGCAGCCCGCTCTTGGCGGGTGAGCAGTTCTTC.